This entry lists 17 T cell receptor beta chains sequenced from one sample in a study of Ad26.COV2.S vaccination and SARS-CoV-2 variants. Treatment denoted: around 19 received Ad26.COV2.S at low or high dose, single or two shots; a few received placebo; per-sample allocation not given. Each sample was drawn 63 days after the first injection (of vaccine or placebo). Sequenced by immunoSEQ multiplex PCR; TCRdb stores in-frame clones only, minus some. The sample contains over 400,000 clones, 75% to 90% of which appear only once. The input for sequencing was peripheral blood, taken in a trial of Ad26.COV2.S vaccine versus placebo. The receptors shown here come from a person aged 18-60 years who received the Ad26.COV2.S COVID-19 vaccine or a placebo.

J is TRBJ1-4 and V is TRBV3-1 (or the pseudogene TRBV3-2); the D is unclear. The CDR3 runs 14 residues. Germline V gene sequence: CDR1 LGHDT, CDR2 YNNKEL (reference sequence). The V end was cut by 1 base, the J end by 4 bases, with 7 bases between. CDR3 sequence: CASSQGGVNEKLFF. CDR3 sequence (DNA): TGTGCCAGCAGCCAAGGCGGGGTTAATGAAAAACTGTTTTTT.

This chain links TRBV7-9 with TRBJ1-4, with D uncertain. The CDR3 totals 15 residues. Trimming removed 3 bases from V and 0 bases from J, with 8 bases in between. Per the germline V gene, CDR1 is SEHNR and CDR2 is FQNEAQ (reference sequence). CDR3 residues: CASSFPRTTNEKLFF. The CDR3 DNA reads as TGTGCCAGCAGCTTCCCACGGACAACTAATGAAAAACTGTTTTTT.

This clone was recorded a few times. This chain uses TRBV12-2 with TRBJ2-5; the table's D call TRBD2 went unverified against the DNA. TRBV12-2 is recorded as a pseudogene. The CDR3 runs 16 residues. The chain's CDR3 is CASRSGLAGGPETQYF. Written as DNA, the CDR3 is TGTGCAAGTCGCTCGGGACTAGCGGGAGGGCCAGAGACCCAGTACTTC.

This chain joins TRBV5-1 and TRBJ2-1; no firm D call. Germline-derived CDR1 and CDR2 are SGHRS and YFSETQ. The CDR3 is made up of 15 amino acids. The V gene lost 2 bases and the J gene lost 3 bases, with 12 bases spanning the gap. The DNA for the CDR3 is TGCGCCAGCAGCTTTACTCAGGTACTCTACAATGAGCAGTTCTTC. Translation gives CASSFTQVLYNEQFF.

The chain employs TRBV27 and TRBJ2-7; TRBD2 aligns across 7 bases. CDR3 length equals 15 residues. The trim removed 5 bases at V and 2 bases at J, leaving 9 bases unmatched. Germline V lookup: CDR1 MNHEY, CDR2 SMNVEV (reference sequence). CDR3 DNA: TGTGCCAGCAGTCCCCCCGGACTAGACCCCTACGAGCAGTACTTC. It yields the protein CASSPPGLDPYEQYF.

The chain couples TRBV19 to TRBJ2-5; 8 nucleotides match TRBD1. The CDR3 consists of 12 residues. The germline V gene has CDR1 LNHDA and CDR2 SQIVND (reference sequence). J lost 13 bases, V lost 3 bases, and 7 bases had no gene match. In nucleotides, the CDR3 is TGTGCCAGTAGTATTTCCCAGGGGGCGGTGTACTTC. Residues: CASSISQGAVYF.

The CDR3 region is CASSLAGTPSTDTQYF. CDR3 nucleotide sequence: TGTGCCAGCAGCTTAGCCGGGACCCCTAGCACAGATACGCAGTATTTT. The gene calls are TRBV11-2 and TRBJ2-3; D could derive from TRBD1 or TRBD2 (5 bases each). V lost 1 base and J lost 0, with 11 bases in between. The CDR3 runs to 16 residues. From germline, CDR1 is SGHAT and CDR2 FQNNGV. Together with reference TRBV11-2 and TRBJ2-3, the CDR3 gives the full variable domain: EAGVAQSPRYKIIEKRQSVAFWCNPISGHATLYWYQQILGQGPKLLIQFQNNGVVDDSQLPKDRFSAERLKGVDSTLKIQPAKLEDSAVYLCASSLAGTPSTDTQYFGPGTRLTVL.

J is TRBJ1-1 and V is TRBV9; possible D gene TRBD1, 5 bases. The CDR3 consists of 17 residues. In germline, CDR1 is SGDLS, CDR2 YYNGEE. Trimming removed 1 base from V and 4 bases from J, with 20 bases in between. The CDR3 sequence is CASSVRGGTLRGTEAFF. The DNA for the CDR3 is TGTGCCAGCAGCGTAAGGGGAGGGACTCTCCGGGGCACTGAAGCTTTCTTT.

The rearrangement uses TRBV24-1 and TRBJ2-2; TRBD1 matches 8 bases. V lost 4 bases and J lost 3; bases outside the gene matches: 12. The CDR3 consists of 18 residues. Germline V gene lookup returns CDR1 KGHDR and CDR2 SFDVKD. The CDR3 nucleotides read TGTGCCACCAGTGAAGGTGACAGGGGCCTGATAGACACCGGGGAGCTGTTTTTT. The encoded protein is CATSEGDRGLIDTGELFF.

The chain carries TRBV27 and TRBJ1-6; D is uncertain. Trimming removed 5 bases from V and 9 bases from J, with 11 bases in between. Germline V gene sequence: CDR1 MNHEY, CDR2 SMNVEV (reference sequence). CDR3 length equals 13 residues. CDR3 sequence reads: CASSPRAGSPLHF. In DNA form, the CDR3 reads TGTGCCAGCAGTCCCCGCGCAGGTTCACCCCTCCACTTT.

The gene calls are TRBV2 and TRBJ1-5; 7 bases map to TRBD1. V was clipped by 9 bases and J by 2 bases; unmatched bases: 10. CDR1 SNHLY and CDR2 FYNNEI come from the germline V gene. This CDR3 is built from 15 residues. The CDR3 loop reads CARGGMTGRNQPQHF. CDR3 bases: TGTGCCAGGGGGGGGATGACAGGGCGCAATCAGCCCCAGCATTTT.

This chain uses TRBV18 with TRBJ2-7, with 8 bases aligning to TRBD1. CDR1 is KGHSH and CDR2 is LQKENI in the germline V gene. Unmatched junction bases numbered 4, after V lost 4 bases and J lost 5 bases. This CDR3 comprises 13 residues. CDR3 DNA sequence: TGTGCCAGCTCACGCTCAGGGGGCGACGAGCAGTACGTC. This encodes CASSRSGGDEQYV.

V is TRBV28 and J is TRBJ1-2, with 7 bases matching TRBD1. Trimming at V came to 2 bases and at J to 2 bases, leaving 5 bases not matched to a gene. The CDR3 runs 15 residues. Germline CDR1 reads MDHEN; CDR2 reads SYDVKM. CDR3 DNA: TGTGCCAGCAGTTTACTACAGGGGACCAACTATGGCTACACCTTC. It yields the protein CASSLLQGTNYGYTF.

CDR3 DNA: TGTGCCAGCAACTCGGAGCCTAAGGACACCGGGGAGCTGTTTTTT. This sequence encodes CASNSEPKDTGELFF. The chain recombines TRBV3-1 (or the pseudogene TRBV3-2) with TRBJ2-2; D remains ambiguous. From germline, CDR1 is LGHDT and CDR2 YNNKEL (reference sequence). V lost 7 bases and J 3 bases, leaving 15 bases between the germline ends. The CDR3 is made up of 15 amino acids.

V and J are TRBV6-6 and TRBJ2-5, with D perhaps matching TRBD1 (5 bases). The V gene's germline CDR1 is MNHNY and CDR2 SVGAGI (reference sequence). V was pared by 2 bases and J by 1 base, with 8 bases between. This CDR3 is 14 amino acids long. CDR3 nucleotide sequence: TGTGCCAGCAGTTACGGGGCTCTCCAAGAGACCCAGTACTTC. Its translation is CASSYGALQETQYF.

J is TRBJ2-7 and V is TRBV7-2; 11 nucleotides match TRBD2. The CDR3 is made up of 18 amino acids. The germline V gene encodes CDR1 SGHTA and CDR2 FQGNSA. The V and J ends lost 1 base and 3 bases, in that order; junction bases with no gene match: 11. For the CDR3, the DNA is TGTGCCAGCAGCTTAGTAACCTCGACTAGCGGGGAGAACTACGAGCAGTACTTC. Encoded protein: CASSLVTSTSGENYEQYF.

This chain connects TRBV6-4 to TRBJ1-2; no clear D gene. This CDR3 comprises 14 residues. Deletions cut 9 bases from V and 0 bases from J, with 14 bases between. Germline V gene data show CDR1 as MRHNA and CDR2 as SNTAGT. The CDR3 DNA sequence: TGTGCCAGTCTGCGAAGAGTAGCTAACTATGGCTACACCTTC. Protein sequence: CASLRRVANYGYTF.